The TCR beta chain under discussion was sequenced for a study of radiation and T cells in renal cell carcinoma. General observations from the study: Top tumor clonotypes rose in blood 2 weeks post-radiation, then contracted.

As for time point: blood 2 weeks post-SBRT. Treatment described: 15 Gy SBRT to primary tumor, nephrectomy 4 weeks later. V shed 2 bases, J shed 6 bases, and the junction held 7 bases outside the gene matches. CDR1 and CDR2 from the germline V gene are MNHNS and SASEGT. This CDR3 region has 16 residues. This table comes from immunoSEQ multiplex PCR, and its TCRdb copy is limited to in-frame clones, with some not included. The table includes 100,000 to 150,000 clones, 85% to 90% detected once. In regard to this clone: Its antigen is still unknown.

This clonotype was sampled from a woman in her seventies with renal cell carcinoma. The chain combines TRBV6-1 with TRBJ1-6; 7 bases are shared with TRBD1. Specimen: blood, collected from a patient whose treatment included radiotherapy and nephrectomy. CDR3 sequence reads: CASSEIGAGGNSPLHF. CDR3 in DNA: TGTGCCAGCAGTGAAATTGGGGCAGGGGGTAATTCACCCCTCCACTTT.